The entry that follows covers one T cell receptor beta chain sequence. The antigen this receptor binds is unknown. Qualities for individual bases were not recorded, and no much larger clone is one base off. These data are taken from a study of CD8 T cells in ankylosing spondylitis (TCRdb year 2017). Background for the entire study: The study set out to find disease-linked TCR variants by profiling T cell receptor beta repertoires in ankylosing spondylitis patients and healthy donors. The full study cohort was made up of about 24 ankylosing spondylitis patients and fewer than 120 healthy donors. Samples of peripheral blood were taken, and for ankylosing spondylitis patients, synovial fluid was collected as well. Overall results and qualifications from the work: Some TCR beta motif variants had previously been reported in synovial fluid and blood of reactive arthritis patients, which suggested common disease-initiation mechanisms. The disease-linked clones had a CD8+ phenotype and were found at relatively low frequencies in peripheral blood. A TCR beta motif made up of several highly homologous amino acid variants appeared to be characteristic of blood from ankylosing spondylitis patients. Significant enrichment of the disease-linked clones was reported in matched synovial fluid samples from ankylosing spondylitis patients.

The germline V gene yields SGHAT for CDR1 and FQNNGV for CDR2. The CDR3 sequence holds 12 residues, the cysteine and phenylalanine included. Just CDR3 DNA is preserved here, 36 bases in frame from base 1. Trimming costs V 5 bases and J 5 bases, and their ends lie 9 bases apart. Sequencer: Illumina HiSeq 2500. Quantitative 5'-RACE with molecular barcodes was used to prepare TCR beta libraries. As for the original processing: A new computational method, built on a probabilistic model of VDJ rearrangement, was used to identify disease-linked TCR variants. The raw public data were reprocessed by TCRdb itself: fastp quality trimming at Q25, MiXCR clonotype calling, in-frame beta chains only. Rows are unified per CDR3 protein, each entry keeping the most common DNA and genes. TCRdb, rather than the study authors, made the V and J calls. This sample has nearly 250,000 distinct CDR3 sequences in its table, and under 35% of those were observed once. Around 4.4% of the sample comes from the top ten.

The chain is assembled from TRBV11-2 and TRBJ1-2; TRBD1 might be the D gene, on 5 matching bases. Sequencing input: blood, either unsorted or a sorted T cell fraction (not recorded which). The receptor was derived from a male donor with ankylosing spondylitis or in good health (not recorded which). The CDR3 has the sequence CASSQPGYGYTF. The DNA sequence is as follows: TGTGCCAGCAGCCAGCCAGGGTATGGCTACACCTTC.